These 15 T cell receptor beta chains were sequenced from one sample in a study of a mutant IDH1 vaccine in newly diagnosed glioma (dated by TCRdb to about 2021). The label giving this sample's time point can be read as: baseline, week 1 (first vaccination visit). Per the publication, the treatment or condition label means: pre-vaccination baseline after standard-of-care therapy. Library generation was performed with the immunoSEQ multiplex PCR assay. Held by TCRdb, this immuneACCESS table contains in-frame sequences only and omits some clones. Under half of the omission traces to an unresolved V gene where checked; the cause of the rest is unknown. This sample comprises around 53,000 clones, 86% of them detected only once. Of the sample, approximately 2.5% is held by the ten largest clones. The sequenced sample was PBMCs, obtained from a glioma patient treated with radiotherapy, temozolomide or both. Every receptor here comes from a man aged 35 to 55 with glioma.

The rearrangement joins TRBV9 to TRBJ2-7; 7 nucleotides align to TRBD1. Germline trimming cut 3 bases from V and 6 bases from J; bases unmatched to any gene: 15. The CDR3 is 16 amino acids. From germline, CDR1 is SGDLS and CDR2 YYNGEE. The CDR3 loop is CASSETGQVSPSEQYF. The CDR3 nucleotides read TGTGCCAGCAGCGAGACCGGACAGGTGAGCCCTAGCGAGCAGTACTTC.

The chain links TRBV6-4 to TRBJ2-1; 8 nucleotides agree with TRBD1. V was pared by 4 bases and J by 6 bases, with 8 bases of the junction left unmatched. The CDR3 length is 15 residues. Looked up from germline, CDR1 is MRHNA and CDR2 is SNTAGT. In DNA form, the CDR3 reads TGTGCCAGCAGTGTTACAGGGGGTCCCGCCAATGAGCAGTTCTTC. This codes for CASSVTGGPANEQFF.

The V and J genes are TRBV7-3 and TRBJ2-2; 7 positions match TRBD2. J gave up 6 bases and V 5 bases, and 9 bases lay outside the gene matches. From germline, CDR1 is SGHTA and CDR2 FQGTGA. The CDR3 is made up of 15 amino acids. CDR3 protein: CASSLEGAGSGELFF. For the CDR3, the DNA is TGTGCCAGCAGCCTGGAGGGAGCGGGATCCGGGGAGCTGTTTTTT.

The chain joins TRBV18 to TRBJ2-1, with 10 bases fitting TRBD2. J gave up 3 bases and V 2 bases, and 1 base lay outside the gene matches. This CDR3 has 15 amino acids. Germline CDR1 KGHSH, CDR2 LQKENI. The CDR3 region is CASSPLAGGYNEQFF. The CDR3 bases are TGTGCCAGCTCACCATTAGCGGGAGGCTACAATGAGCAGTTCTTC.

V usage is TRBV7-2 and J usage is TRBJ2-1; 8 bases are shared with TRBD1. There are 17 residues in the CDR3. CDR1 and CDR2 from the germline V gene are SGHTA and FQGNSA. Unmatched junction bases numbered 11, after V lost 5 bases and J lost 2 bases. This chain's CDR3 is CASSVDRGPITYNEQFF. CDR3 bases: TGTGCCAGCAGCGTCGACAGGGGACCTATCACCTACAATGAGCAGTTCTTC. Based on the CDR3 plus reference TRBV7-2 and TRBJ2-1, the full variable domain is GAGVSQSPSNKVTEKGKDVELRCDPISGHTALYWYRQSLGQGLEFLIYFQGNSAPDKSGLPSDRFSAERTGGSVSTLTIQRTQQEDSAVYLCASSVDRGPITYNEQFFGPGTRLTVL.

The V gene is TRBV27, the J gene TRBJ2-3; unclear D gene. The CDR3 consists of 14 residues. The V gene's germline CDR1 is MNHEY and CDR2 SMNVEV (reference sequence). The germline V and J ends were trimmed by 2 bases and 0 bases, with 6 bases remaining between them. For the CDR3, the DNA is TGTGCCAGCAGTTTAACGGGTAGCACAGATACGCAGTATTTT. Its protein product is CASSLTGSTDTQYF.

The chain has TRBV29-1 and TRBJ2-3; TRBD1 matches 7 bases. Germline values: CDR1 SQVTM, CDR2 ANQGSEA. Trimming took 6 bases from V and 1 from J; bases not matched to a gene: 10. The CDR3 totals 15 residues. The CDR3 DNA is TGCAGCGTCCGCGGACAGGCATATCGCACAGATACGCAGTATTTT. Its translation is CSVRGQAYRTDTQYF.

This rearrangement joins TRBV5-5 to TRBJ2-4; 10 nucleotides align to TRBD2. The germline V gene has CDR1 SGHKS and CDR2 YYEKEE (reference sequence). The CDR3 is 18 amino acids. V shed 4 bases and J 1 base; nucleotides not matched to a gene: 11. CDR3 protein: CASSLAGVVHLAKNIQYF. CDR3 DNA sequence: TGTGCCAGCAGCCTAGCGGGAGTGGTTCATCTGGCCAAAAACATTCAGTACTTC.

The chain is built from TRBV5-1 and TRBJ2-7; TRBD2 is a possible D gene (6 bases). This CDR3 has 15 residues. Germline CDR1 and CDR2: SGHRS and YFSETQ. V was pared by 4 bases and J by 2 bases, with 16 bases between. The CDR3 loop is CASSQRRDSPYEQYF. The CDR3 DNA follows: TGCGCCAGCAGCCAAAGGCGGGATTCTCCCTACGAGCAGTACTTC.

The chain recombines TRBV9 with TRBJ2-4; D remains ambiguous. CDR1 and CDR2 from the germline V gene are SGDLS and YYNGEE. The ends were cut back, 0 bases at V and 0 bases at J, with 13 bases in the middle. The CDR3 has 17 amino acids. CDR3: CASSVGPPALAKNIQYF. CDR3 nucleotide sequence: TGTGCCAGCAGCGTAGGACCCCCAGCACTAGCCAAAAACATTCAGTACTTC.

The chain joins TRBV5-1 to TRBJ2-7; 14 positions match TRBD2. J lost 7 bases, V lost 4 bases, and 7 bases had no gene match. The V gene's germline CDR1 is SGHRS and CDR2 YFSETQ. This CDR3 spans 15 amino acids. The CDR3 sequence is CASSQWTSGRREQYF. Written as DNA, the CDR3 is TGCGCCAGCAGCCAATGGACTAGCGGGAGGCGGGAGCAGTACTTC.

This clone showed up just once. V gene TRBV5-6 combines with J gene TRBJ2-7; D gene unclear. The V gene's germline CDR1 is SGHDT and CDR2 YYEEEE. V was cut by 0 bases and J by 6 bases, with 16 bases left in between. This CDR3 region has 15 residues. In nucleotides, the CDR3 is TGTGCCAGCAGCTTGGGGTCGGCTTGGGAATCCGAGCAGTACTTC. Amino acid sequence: CASSLGSAWESEQYF.

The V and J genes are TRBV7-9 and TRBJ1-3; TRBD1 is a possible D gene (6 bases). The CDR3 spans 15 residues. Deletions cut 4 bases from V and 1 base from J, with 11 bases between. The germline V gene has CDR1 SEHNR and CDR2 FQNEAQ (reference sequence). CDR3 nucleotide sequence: TGTGCCAGCAGCTACGACAGGAGTTCTGGAAACACCATATATTTT. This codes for CASSYDRSSGNTIYF.

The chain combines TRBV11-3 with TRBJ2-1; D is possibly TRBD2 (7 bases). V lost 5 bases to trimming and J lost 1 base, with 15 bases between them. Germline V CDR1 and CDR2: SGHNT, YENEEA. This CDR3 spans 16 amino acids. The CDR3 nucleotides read TGTGCCAGCAGCGCAAGAGGGGGGGGGTCCTACAATGAGCAGTTCTTC. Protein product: CASSARGGGSYNEQFF.

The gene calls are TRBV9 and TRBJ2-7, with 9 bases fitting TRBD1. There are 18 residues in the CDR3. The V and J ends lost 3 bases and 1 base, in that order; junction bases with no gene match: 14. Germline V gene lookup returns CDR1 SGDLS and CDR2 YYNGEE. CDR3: CASSGHAETGGASYEQYF. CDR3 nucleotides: TGTGCCAGCAGCGGGCACGCGGAAACAGGGGGCGCGTCCTACGAGCAGTACTTC.